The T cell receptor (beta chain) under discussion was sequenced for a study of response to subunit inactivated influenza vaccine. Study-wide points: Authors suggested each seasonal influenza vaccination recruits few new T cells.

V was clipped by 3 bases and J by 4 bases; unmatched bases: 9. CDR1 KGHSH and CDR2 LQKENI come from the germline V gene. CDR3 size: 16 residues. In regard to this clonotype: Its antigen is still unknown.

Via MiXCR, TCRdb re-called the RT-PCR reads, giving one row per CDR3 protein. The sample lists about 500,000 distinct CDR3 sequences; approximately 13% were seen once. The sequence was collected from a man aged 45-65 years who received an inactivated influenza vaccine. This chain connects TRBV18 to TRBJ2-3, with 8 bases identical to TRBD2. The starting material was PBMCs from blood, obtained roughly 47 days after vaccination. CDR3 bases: TGTGCCAGCTCACCGGGCCGGGGGGGCCTCGCAGATACGCAGTATTTT. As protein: CASSPGRGGLADTQYF.